These 30 T cell receptor beta chains share one sample of origin, sequenced in a study of blood T cell repertoires in COVID-19. The assay was immunoSEQ multiplex PCR, and TCRdb's table has in-frame clones only and misses some. The sample holds approximately 54,000 clones; around nine tenths are singletons and the top ten take under 5%. The sequenced sample was peripheral blood. The receptors come from a man aged 50-60 years with acute or convalescent COVID-19.

The chain employs TRBV4-1 and TRBJ1-5; D ambiguous. The ends were cut back, 7 bases at V and 0 bases at J, with 13 bases in the middle. Germline V gene sequence: CDR1 MGHRA, CDR2 YSYEKL. The CDR3 length is 15 residues. The CDR3 DNA is TGCGCCAGCACCAAAGTAGAAAGTAGCAATCAGCCCCAGCATTTT. This translates into CASTKVESSNQPQHF.

This chain joins TRBV28 and TRBJ2-7; 7 bases line up with TRBD1. Germline trimming cut 8 bases from V and 7 bases from J; bases unmatched to any gene: 8. Germline V gene sequence: CDR1 MDHEN, CDR2 SYDVKM. This CDR3 is 12 amino acids long. CDR3 sequence (DNA): TGTGCCAGCCGGACAGGCGCGGGTGAGCAGTACTTC. Translation: CASRTGAGEQYF.

The genes are TRBV6-5 and TRBJ1-5; TRBD1 might be the D (6 bases). CDR3 length: 15 amino acids. The V end was cut by 2 bases, the J end by 1 base, with 9 bases between. Germline V gives CDR1 MNHEY, CDR2 SVGAGI. The CDR3 DNA follows: TGTGCCAGCAGTTACAACAGGGACAGCAATCAGCCCCAGCATTTT. Translated, it gives CASSYNRDSNQPQHF.

The chain combines TRBV11-3 with TRBJ2-1; 10 bases are shared with TRBD2. CDR3 size: 16 residues. Per germline, CDR1 SGHNT and CDR2 YENEEA. With 0 bases clipped from V and 3 bases from J, the junction kept 2 bases outside the gene matches. The CDR3 region has the DNA TGTGCCAGCAGCTTAGAATTAGCGGGAGGCTACAATGAGCAGTTCTTC. It codes for CASSLELAGGYNEQFF.

For this clone: The germline gene is not matched at one end of the junction; a read error may be the cause. The V gene is TRBV7-2, the J gene TRBJ2-7; the match to TRBD2 covers 7 bases. This CDR3 region has 15 residues. Germline V lookup: CDR1 SGHTA, CDR2 FQGNSA. CDR3 DNA sequence: TGTGCCGGCAGCTTAGCTAGCGGCCCTACCTACGAGCAGTACTTC. Protein product: CAGSLASGPTYEQYF. Complete variable domain (other parts from reference TRBV7-2 and TRBJ2-7): GAGVSQSPSNKVTEKGKDVELRCDPISGHTALYWYRQSLGQGLEFLIYFQGNSAPDKSGLPSDRFSAERTGGSVSTLTIQRTQQEDSAVYLCAGSLASGPTYEQYFGPGTRLTVT.

This chain connects TRBV3-1 (or the pseudogene TRBV3-2) to TRBJ2-7, with 12 bases identical to TRBD2. The CDR3 sequence is 15 residues long. Trimming cost V 4 bases and J 5 bases; bases outside gene matches: 6. Germline CDR1 and CDR2: LGHDT and YNNKEL (reference sequence). The CDR3 DNA reads as TGTGCCAGCAGCCGCTCTAGCGGGGGGGCTAACGAGCAGTACTTC. Protein: CASSRSSGGANEQYF.

The CDR3 reads CASSSTGTMNTEAFF. CDR3 DNA sequence: TGTGCCAGCAGCAGTACCGGGACAATGAACACTGAAGCTTTCTTT. The rearrangement joins TRBV7-3 to TRBJ1-1, with a possible D match to TRBD1 (6 bases). V was clipped by 5 bases and J by 0 bases, with 13 bases between them. There are 15 residues in the CDR3. Germline V lookup: CDR1 SGHTA, CDR2 FQGTGA.

The rearrangement joins TRBV18 to TRBJ1-3; no firm D call. CDR1 is KGHSH and CDR2 is LQKENI in the germline V gene. The CDR3 runs 15 residues. Trimming pared 3 bases from V and 0 bases from J, leaving 9 bases between. The CDR3 spells CASSPGLGSGNTIYF. CDR3 nucleotide sequence: TGTGCCAGCTCACCGGGCCTCGGCTCTGGAAACACCATATATTTT.

The V and J genes are TRBV27 and TRBJ2-5; D is possibly TRBD1 (6 bases). Germline V gives CDR1 MNHEY, CDR2 SMNVEV (reference sequence). The CDR3 covers 15 residues. Trimming pared 3 bases from V and 1 base from J, leaving 12 bases between. The DNA for the CDR3 is TGTGCCAGCAGTTTTACATACAGGGCCCAAGAGACCCAGTACTTC. This codes for CASSFTYRAQETQYF.

The genes are TRBV7-3 and TRBJ2-3; TRBD2 matches 11 bases. This CDR3 comprises 15 residues. Trimming took 5 bases from V and 4 from J; bases not matched to a gene: 5. Germline V CDR1 and CDR2: SGHTA, FQGTGA. The CDR3 loop is CASSVSGRAPDTQYF. CDR3 nucleotide sequence: TGTGCCAGCAGCGTTAGCGGGAGGGCCCCAGATACGCAGTATTTT.

This chain joins TRBV30 and TRBJ1-5, with D possibly TRBD1 on 6 matching bases. V was pared by 1 base and J by 0 bases, with 7 bases between. Germline CDR1 is GTSNPN and CDR2 is SVGIG (reference sequence). This CDR3 is 14 amino acids long. The CDR3 bases are TGTGCCTGGAGTGACAGGGATAGCAATCAGCCCCAGCATTTT. It specifies CAWSDRDSNQPQHF. Using reference TRBV30 and TRBJ1-5 for the parts outside the CDR3, the full variable domain is SQTIHQWPATLVQPVGSPLSLECTVEGTSNPNLYWYRQAAGRGLQLLFYSVGIGQISSEVPQNLSASRPQDRQFILSSKKLLLSDSGFYLCAWSDRDSNQPQHFGDGTRLSIL.

CDR3 in DNA: TGCAGCGTAGAACGACAGGGAACCGGGGAGCTGTTTTTT. Protein sequence: CSVERQGTGELFF. The chain has TRBV29-1 and TRBJ2-2, with 7 bases fitting TRBD1. With 6 bases clipped from V and 5 bases from J, the junction kept 6 bases outside the gene matches. This CDR3 has 13 residues. The V gene's germline CDR1 is SQVTM and CDR2 ANQGSEA.

The chain employs TRBV19 and TRBJ2-1; D is perhaps TRBD1 (5 bases). Trimming stripped 3 bases from V and 3 bases from J, with 6 bases between. The CDR3 loop spans 13 amino acids. Germline lookup yields CDR1 LNHDA and CDR2 SQIVND (reference sequence). CDR3 sequence reads: CASSIDSYNEQFF. CDR3 in DNA: TGTGCCAGTAGTATTGACAGCTACAATGAGCAGTTCTTC. The whole variable domain, filled in from reference TRBV19 and TRBJ2-1, reads DGGITQSPKYLFRKEGQNVTLSCEQNLNHDAMYWYRQDPGQGLRLIYYSQIVNDFQKGDIAEGYSVSREKKESFPLTVTSAQKNPTAFYLCASSIDSYNEQFFGPGTRLTVL.

This clone has more than one count but fewer than ten. This chain's CDR3 is CASSYATGGYGYTF. CDR3 nucleotides: TGTGCCAGCAGTTACGCGACAGGGGGCTATGGCTACACCTTC. This rearrangement joins TRBV6-5 to TRBJ1-2, with 9 bases fitting TRBD1. V shed 2 bases and J 4 bases; nucleotides not matched to a gene: 2. CDR3 length: 14 residues. From germline, CDR1 is MNHEY and CDR2 SVGAGI.

The V gene is TRBV2, the J gene TRBJ1-5; 7 bases are a match to TRBD1. CDR3 length: 15 residues. The J segment lost 3 bases and the V segment lost 6 bases, leaving 8 bases of the junction unmatched. Germline assignment: CDR1 SNHLY and CDR2 FYNNEI. The CDR3 reads CASSLLTGSNQPQHF. The CDR3 region has the DNA TGTGCCAGCAGCCTCCTGACAGGGTCCAATCAGCCCCAGCATTTT.

The rearrangement uses TRBV6-5 and TRBJ1-2; TRBD1 aligns across 12 bases. CDR1 MNHEY and CDR2 SVGAGI come from the germline V gene. The J segment lost 8 bases and the V segment lost 0 bases, leaving 1 base of the junction unmatched. CDR3 size: 14 residues. The CDR3: CASSYSGTGGGYTF. Here the CDR3 DNA reads TGTGCCAGCAGTTACTCGGGGACAGGGGGCGGCTACACCTTC.

This chain links TRBV2 with TRBJ2-6; 9 bases agree with TRBD1. CDR3 length: 19 amino acids. Germline CDR1 reads SNHLY; CDR2 reads FYNNEI. V lost 4 bases, J lost 4 bases, and 14 bases stayed unmatched. The CDR3: CASSGSGRDRASGANVLTF. The CDR3 nucleotides read TGTGCCAGCAGTGGTTCTGGGAGGGACAGGGCTTCCGGGGCCAACGTCCTGACTTTC.

The chain joins TRBV12-1 to TRBJ1-3; the table names TRBD1, a call not compared with the DNA. TRBV12-1 is a pseudogene segment. The CDR3 runs to 17 residues. In DNA form, the CDR3 reads TGTGCCAGCAGCTATGGACAGCCCGCCAGGGCGAGGAACACCATATATTTT. The encoded protein is CASSYGQPARARNTIYF.

This clone was observed a handful of times. This chain connects TRBV6-1 to TRBJ1-5, with D perhaps matching TRBD1 (6 bases). V shed 3 bases and J shed 7 bases, with 7 bases lying between them. Germline CDR1 reads MNHNS; CDR2 reads SASEGT. The CDR3 covers 12 residues. CDR3 sequence (DNA): TGTGCCAGCAGTGACAGGGGCCAGCCCCAGCATTTT. It encodes CASSDRGQPQHF.

The V gene is TRBV4-2, the J gene TRBJ1-5; D is ambiguous. V lost 4 bases to trimming and J lost 5 bases, with 9 bases between them. The germline gives CDR1 LGHNA, CDR2 YNFKEQ. This CDR3 region has 13 residues. CDR3 sequence (DNA): TGTGCCAGCAGCCGAGGGAGAGATCAGCCCCAGCATTTT. Translation gives CASSRGRDQPQHF.

The chain uses TRBV11-1 and TRBJ2-2; no firm D call. The CDR3 is made up of 12 amino acids. Per germline, CDR1 SGHAT and CDR2 FQDESV (reference sequence). With 5 bases removed from V and 8 bases from J, the gap between germline ends came to 9 bases. The CDR3 DNA reads as TGTGCCAGCAGCCCCCGTCCTGGGGAGCTGTTTTTT. Translated: CASSPRPGELFF.

The DNA for the CDR3 is TGTGCCTGGGCAGGGCTAGCGGGAGAAAACACCGGGGAGCTGTTTTTT. Protein sequence: CAWAGLAGENTGELFF. The chain links TRBV30 to TRBJ2-2, with TRBD2 matching over 10 bases. CDR1 and CDR2 from the germline V gene are GTSNPN and SVGIG (reference sequence). J gave up 2 bases and V 5 bases, and 8 bases lay outside the gene matches. The CDR3 totals 16 residues.

The chain couples TRBV6-1 to TRBJ2-1; D might be TRBD2 (7 bases). Trimming shortened V by 3 bases and J by 5 bases, and 17 bases separated the two germline ends. This CDR3 spans 16 amino acids. Germline V gene lookup returns CDR1 MNHNS and CDR2 SASEGT. CDR3 sequence reads: CASSDNRGAGHNEQFF. The CDR3 coding sequence is TGTGCCAGCAGTGACAACCGGGGGGCGGGCCACAATGAGCAGTTCTTC.

The chain has TRBV7-5 and TRBJ1-2; the table gives TRBD1 as D, unverified against the DNA. TRBV7-5 is shown as a pseudogene. The CDR3 consists of 13 residues. The CDR3 DNA reads TGTGCCAGAAGCACCGACAGAAACTATGGCTACACCTTC. Amino acid sequence: CARSTDRNYGYTF.

The gene calls are TRBV4-2 and TRBJ1-6; 7 bases fit TRBD1. The CDR3 loop spans 21 amino acids. Trimming took 1 base from V and 13 from J; bases not matched to a gene: 28. Germline values: CDR1 LGHNA, CDR2 YNFKEQ. The CDR3 DNA reads as TGTGCCAGCAGCCAAGGCGACGTTTTGGGACAGACGGGCGGGCTCTTTTACCCCCTCCACTTT. It codes for CASSQGDVLGQTGGLFYPLHF.

V is TRBV10-3 and J is TRBJ2-1; tentative D call: TRBD1 (6 bases). The germline gives CDR1 ENHRY, CDR2 SYGVKD. Trimming removed 5 bases at V and 8 bases at J, with 16 bases between. The CDR3 totals 14 residues. CDR3 in amino acids: CAISIDRLGDEQFF. The CDR3 DNA follows: TGTGCCATCAGTATTGACAGGCTAGGAGATGAGCAGTTCTTC.

CDR3 coding DNA: TGTGCCAGCAGCCCCAAACAAGAGACCCAGTACTTC. It encodes CASSPKQETQYF. The chain recombines TRBV12-3 or TRBV12-4 with TRBJ2-5, with D hard to call. The CDR3 sequence is 12 residues long. The V end lost 6 bases, the J end lost 2 bases, and 7 bases lay between the germline ends.

This rearrangement joins TRBV3-1 (or the pseudogene TRBV3-2) to TRBJ2-2; D is ambiguous. Germline V gene lookup returns CDR1 LGHDT and CDR2 YNNKEL (reference sequence). This CDR3 contains 13 residues. The V end was cut by 3 bases, the J end by 4 bases, with 6 bases between. The CDR3 protein is CASSHLSTGELFF. CDR3 sequence (DNA): TGTGCCAGCAGCCATCTTAGCACCGGGGAGCTGTTTTTT.

J is TRBJ1-2 and V is TRBV28; D call uncertain. The ends were cut back, 3 bases at V and 5 bases at J, with 10 bases in the middle. The germline V gene encodes CDR1 MDHEN and CDR2 SYDVKM. The CDR3 spans 13 residues. The CDR3 coding sequence is TGTGCCAGCAGTTTTCAGGTTCGGTATGGCTACACCTTC. Translated: CASSFQVRYGYTF.

The chain couples TRBV25-1 to TRBJ2-5; tentative D call: TRBD2 (6 bases). CDR3 length: 16 amino acids. Germline V gene sequence: CDR1 MGHDK, CDR2 SYGVNS. Trimming shortened V by 6 bases and J by 3 bases, and 20 bases separated the two germline ends. This CDR3 is CASSSGGGATKETQYF. DNA for the CDR3: TGTGCCAGCAGCAGCGGAGGAGGGGCCACCAAAGAGACCCAGTACTTC. The full variable domain, rest sourced from reference TRBV25-1 and TRBJ2-5, is EADIYQTPRYLVIGTGKKITLECSQTMGHDKMYWYQQDPGMELHLIHYSYGVNSTEKGDLSSESTVSRIRTEHFPLTLESARPSHTSQYLCASSSGGGATKETQYFGPGTRLLVL.